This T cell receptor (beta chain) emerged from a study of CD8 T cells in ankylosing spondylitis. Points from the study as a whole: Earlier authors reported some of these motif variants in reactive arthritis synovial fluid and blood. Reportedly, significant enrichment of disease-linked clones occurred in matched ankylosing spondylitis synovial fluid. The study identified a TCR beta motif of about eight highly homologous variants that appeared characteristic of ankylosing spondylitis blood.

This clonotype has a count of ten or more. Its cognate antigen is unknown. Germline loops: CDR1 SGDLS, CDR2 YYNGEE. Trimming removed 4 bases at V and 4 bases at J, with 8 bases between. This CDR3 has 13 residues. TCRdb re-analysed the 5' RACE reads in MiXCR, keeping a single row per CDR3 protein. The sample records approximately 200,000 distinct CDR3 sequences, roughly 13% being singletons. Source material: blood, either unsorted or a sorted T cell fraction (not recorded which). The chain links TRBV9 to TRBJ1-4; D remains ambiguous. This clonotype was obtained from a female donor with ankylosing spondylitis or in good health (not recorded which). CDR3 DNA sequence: TGTGCCAGCAGCCAATCGGGTAATGAAAAACTGTTTTTT. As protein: CASSQSGNEKLFF.